The table lists the clone carrying this T cell receptor beta chain with many counts. CDR1 and CDR2 from the germline V gene are DFQATT and SNEGSKA (reference sequence). The CDR3 covers 13 residues. Trimming took off 2 bases at V and 8 bases at J, with 15 bases between the two ends. What was amplified from RNA transcripts were TCR beta CDR3 regions. HTBI primers were employed in a first-round RT-PCR of the TCR CDR3. Using its own MiXCR run on the multiplex PCR reads, TCRdb lists one record per CDR3 protein. The sample holds 650,000 to 850,000 distinct CDR3 sequences, approximately 19% seen once. This sample stems from a study of T cells in Graves' hyperthyroidism and ophthalmopathy.

The chain uses TRBV20-1 and TRBJ1-2; TRBD1 is a possible D gene (6 bases). The sample taken for sequencing was blood. The TCR sequence derives from a woman aged 45 to 65 with Graves' hyperthyroidism that later progressed to Graves' ophthalmopathy. The CDR3 bases are TGCAGTGCTAGAACAGCTGGGGGGCAAGGCTACACCTTC. This gives the protein CSARTAGGQGYTF.